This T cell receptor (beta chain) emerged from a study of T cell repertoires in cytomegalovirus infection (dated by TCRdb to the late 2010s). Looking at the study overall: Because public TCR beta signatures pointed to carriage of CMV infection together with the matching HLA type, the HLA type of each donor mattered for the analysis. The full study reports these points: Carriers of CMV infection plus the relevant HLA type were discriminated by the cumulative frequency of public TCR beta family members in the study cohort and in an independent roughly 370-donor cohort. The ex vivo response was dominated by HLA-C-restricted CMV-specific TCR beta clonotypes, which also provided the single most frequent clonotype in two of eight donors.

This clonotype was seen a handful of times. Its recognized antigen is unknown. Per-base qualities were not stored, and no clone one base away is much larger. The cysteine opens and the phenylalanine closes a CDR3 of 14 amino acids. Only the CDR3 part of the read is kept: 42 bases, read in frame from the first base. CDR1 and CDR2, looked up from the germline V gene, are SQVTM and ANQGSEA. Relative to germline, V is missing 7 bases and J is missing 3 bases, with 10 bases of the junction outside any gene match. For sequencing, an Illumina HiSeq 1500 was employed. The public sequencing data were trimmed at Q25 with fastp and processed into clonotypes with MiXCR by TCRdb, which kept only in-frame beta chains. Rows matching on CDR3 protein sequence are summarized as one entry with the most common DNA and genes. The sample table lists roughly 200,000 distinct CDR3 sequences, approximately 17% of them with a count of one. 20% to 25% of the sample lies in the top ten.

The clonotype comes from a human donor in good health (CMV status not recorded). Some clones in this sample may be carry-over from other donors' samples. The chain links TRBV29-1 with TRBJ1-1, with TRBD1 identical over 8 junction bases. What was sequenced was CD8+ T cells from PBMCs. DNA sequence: TGCAGCGCTGGACAGGGTACTCTCCACACTGAAGCTTTCTTT. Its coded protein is CSAGQGTLHTEAFF.